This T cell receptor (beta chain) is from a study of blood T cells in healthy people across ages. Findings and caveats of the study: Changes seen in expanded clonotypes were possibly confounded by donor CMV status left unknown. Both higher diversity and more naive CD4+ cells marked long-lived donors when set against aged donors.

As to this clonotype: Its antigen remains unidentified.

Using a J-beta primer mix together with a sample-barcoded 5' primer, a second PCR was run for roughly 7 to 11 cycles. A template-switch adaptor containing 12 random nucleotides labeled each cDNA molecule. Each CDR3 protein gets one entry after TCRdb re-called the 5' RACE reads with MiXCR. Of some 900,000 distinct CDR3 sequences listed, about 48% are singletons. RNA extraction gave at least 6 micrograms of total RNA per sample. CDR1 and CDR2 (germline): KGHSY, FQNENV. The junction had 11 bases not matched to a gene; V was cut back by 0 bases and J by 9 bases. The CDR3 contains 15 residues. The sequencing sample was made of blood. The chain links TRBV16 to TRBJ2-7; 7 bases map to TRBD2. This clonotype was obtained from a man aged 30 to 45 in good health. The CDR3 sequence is CASSQSPSGSAGQYF. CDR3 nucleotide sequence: TGTGCCAGCAGCCAATCGCCTAGCGGCTCTGCCGGGCAGTACTTC.